What follows are 11 T cell receptor beta chains derived from one specimen sequenced in a study of cytomegalovirus exposure and HLA in healthy donors. The PCR contained 60 Vbeta and 13 Jbeta primers. Clones were sequenced by immunoSEQ multiplex PCR, and TCRdb holds only the in-frame ones, with some missing. Of 65,000 to 95,000 clones listed, around 80% are singletons. Sequences were obtained from PBMCs. These TCRs come from a man younger than 45 in good health and CMV-seronegative.

The rearrangement joins TRBV14 to TRBJ2-1; D may be TRBD1 (5 bases). V dropped 0 bases and J dropped 0 bases, with 18 bases sitting between them. The germline V gene has CDR1 SGHDN and CDR2 FVKESK. The CDR3 is 19 residues long. The CDR3 DNA reads as TGTGCCAGCAGCCAAGATGGGGCCCTAGTGGGCAGCTCCTACAATGAGCAGTTCTTC. It specifies CASSQDGALVGSSYNEQFF.

By proportion, this clone is medium-sized (0.01 to 0.1%). The CDR3 DNA sequence: TGTGCCAGCAGCTTGCGAGGGCCCCCCTACGAGCAGTACTTC. Translated, it gives CASSLRGPPYEQYF. The chain combines TRBV13 with TRBJ2-7; perhaps TRBD2 as D (5 bases). The CDR3 sequence is 14 residues long. V dropped 3 bases and J dropped 2 bases, with 11 bases sitting between them. CDR1 is PRHDT and CDR2 is FYEKMQ in the germline V gene (reference sequence).

The V and J genes are TRBV9 and TRBJ1-5; D may be TRBD1 (5 bases). Per the germline V gene, CDR1 is SGDLS and CDR2 is YYNGEE. Trimming shortened V by 4 bases and J by 9 bases, and 14 bases separated the two germline ends. This CDR3 contains 13 residues. The CDR3 DNA sequence: TGTGCCAGCAGCACAGGTGGGTCGGGGCCCCAGCATTTT. This gives the protein CASSTGGSGPQHF.

The CDR3 DNA reads as TGCAGCGCCGGCGGCAGCGATGGCTACACCTTC. Translated, it gives CSAGGSDGYTF. The chain uses TRBV29-1 and TRBJ1-2; no reliable D call. The ends were cut back, 7 bases at V and 6 bases at J, with 12 bases in the middle. There are 11 residues in the CDR3. The V gene's germline CDR1 is SQVTM and CDR2 ANQGSEA.

The chain is built from TRBV25-1 and TRBJ2-1, with 10 nucleotides matching TRBD2. The CDR3 runs 16 residues. Trimming cost V 3 bases and J 4 bases; bases outside gene matches: 6. CDR1 and CDR2 (germline): MGHDK, SYGVNS. CDR3 amino acids: CASSEQGSGRYNEQFF. CDR3 nucleotide sequence: TGTGCCAGCAGTGAGCAGGGTAGCGGGAGGTACAATGAGCAGTTCTTC. The full variable domain, rest sourced from reference TRBV25-1 and TRBJ2-1, is EADIYQTPRYLVIGTGKKITLECSQTMGHDKMYWYQQDPGMELHLIHYSYGVNSTEKGDLSSESTVSRIRTEHFPLTLESARPSHTSQYLCASSEQGSGRYNEQFFGPGTRLTVL.

The V gene is TRBV2, the J gene TRBJ2-7; TRBD2 matches 8 bases. The CDR3 covers 15 residues. V lost 8 bases, J lost 5 bases, and 14 bases stayed unmatched. The germline V gene encodes CDR1 SNHLY and CDR2 FYNNEI. The CDR3 DNA reads as TGTGCCAGCCTGGACCCGGGACTAGGGAGGGACGAGCAGTACTTC. Its protein is CASLDPGLGRDEQYF.

The V and J genes are TRBV6-1 and TRBJ1-6, with 7 bases fitting TRBD1. Per germline, CDR1 MNHNS and CDR2 SASEGT. V shed 6 bases, J shed 10 bases, and the junction held 9 bases outside the gene matches. The CDR3 totals 14 residues. CDR3 protein: CASSPDRVGSPLHF. CDR3 bases: TGTGCCAGCAGCCCCGACAGGGTAGGCTCACCCCTCCACTTT.

V gene TRBV18 combines with J gene TRBJ1-1; TRBD1 matches 9 bases. V lost 3 bases and J lost 1; bases outside the gene matches: 6. CDR1 is KGHSH, CDR2 LQKENI, per germline. The CDR3 covers 16 residues. This CDR3 reads CASSPLEGQGNTEAFF. CDR3 bases: TGTGCCAGCTCACCTTTGGAGGGACAGGGGAACACTGAAGCTTTCTTT.

J is TRBJ2-3 and V is TRBV15, with TRBD2 identical over 8 bases. With V trimmed by 3 bases and J by 4 bases, 9 bases remained unmatched. This CDR3 region has 16 residues. Per the germline V gene, CDR1 is LNHNV and CDR2 is YYDKDF (reference sequence). CDR3: CATSSSPGLEADTQYF. The CDR3 DNA follows: TGTGCCACCAGCAGTTCTCCGGGACTAGAGGCAGATACGCAGTATTTT.

The V and J genes are TRBV9 and TRBJ2-2; no reliable D call. The CDR3 is 13 amino acids. The germline V gene has CDR1 SGDLS and CDR2 YYNGEE. The V end was cut by 4 bases, the J end by 7 bases, with 11 bases between. CDR3 amino acids: CASSQGVLGELFF. The CDR3, as DNA: TGTGCCAGCAGCCAAGGAGTTCTCGGGGAGCTGTTTTTT.

The gene calls are TRBV19 and TRBJ1-1; 7 positions match TRBD1. Germline CDR1 and CDR2: LNHDA and SQIVND (reference sequence). With V trimmed by 6 bases and J by 1 base, 8 bases remained unmatched. The CDR3 length is 15 residues. The CDR3 nucleotides read TGTGCCAGTAGCGGACCCGGGACAGCGAACACTGAAGCTTTCTTT. This encodes CASSGPGTANTEAFF.